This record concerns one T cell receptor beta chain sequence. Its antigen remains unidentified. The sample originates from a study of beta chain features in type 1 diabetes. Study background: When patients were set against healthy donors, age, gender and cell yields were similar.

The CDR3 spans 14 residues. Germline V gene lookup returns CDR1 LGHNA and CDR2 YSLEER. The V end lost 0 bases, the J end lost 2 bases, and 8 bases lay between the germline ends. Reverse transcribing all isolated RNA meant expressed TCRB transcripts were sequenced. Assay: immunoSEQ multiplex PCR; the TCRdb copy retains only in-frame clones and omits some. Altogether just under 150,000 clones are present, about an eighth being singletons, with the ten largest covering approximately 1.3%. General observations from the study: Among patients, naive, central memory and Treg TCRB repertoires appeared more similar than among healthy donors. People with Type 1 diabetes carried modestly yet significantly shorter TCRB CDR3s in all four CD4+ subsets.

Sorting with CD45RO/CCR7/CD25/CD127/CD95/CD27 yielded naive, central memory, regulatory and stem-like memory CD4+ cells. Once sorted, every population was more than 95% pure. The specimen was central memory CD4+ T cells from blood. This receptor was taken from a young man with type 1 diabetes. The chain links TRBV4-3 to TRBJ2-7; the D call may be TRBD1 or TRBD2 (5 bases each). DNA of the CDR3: TGCGCCAGCAGCCAAGATATGGGACCCTACGAGCAGTACTTC. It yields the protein CASSQDMGPYEQYF.